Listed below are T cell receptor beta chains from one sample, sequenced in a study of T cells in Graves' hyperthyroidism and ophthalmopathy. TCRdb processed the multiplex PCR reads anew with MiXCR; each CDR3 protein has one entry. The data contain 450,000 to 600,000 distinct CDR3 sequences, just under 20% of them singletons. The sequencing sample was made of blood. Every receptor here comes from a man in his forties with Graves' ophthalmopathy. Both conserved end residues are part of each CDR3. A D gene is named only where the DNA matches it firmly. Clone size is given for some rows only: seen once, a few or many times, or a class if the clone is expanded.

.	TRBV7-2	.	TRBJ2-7	TGTGCCAGCACCTTAGAGGGGGTGCCCTACGAGCAGTACTTC	CASTLEGVPYEQYF
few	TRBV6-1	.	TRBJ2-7	TGTGCCAGCAGAACGAGGGGGAACTCCTACGAGCAGTACTTC	CASRTRGNSYEQYF
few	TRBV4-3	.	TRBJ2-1	TGCGCCAGCAGCCAAGGCGGCGGACAGTACAATGAGCAGTTCTTC	CASSQGGGQYNEQFF
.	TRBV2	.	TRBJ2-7	TGTGCCAGCAGTCGGGGGTGGGGGTTCGACGAGCAGTACTTC	CASSRGWGFDEQYF
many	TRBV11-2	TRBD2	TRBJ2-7	TGTGCCAGCGGAAGGGGACTAGCGGGGGGATTCCCCTACGAGCAGTACTTC	CASGRGLAGGFPYEQYF
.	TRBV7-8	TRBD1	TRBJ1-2	TGTGCCAGCAGCTTAGCCCTCCGGGACAGACGAGCTAACTATGGCTACACCTTC	CASSLALRDRRANYGYTF
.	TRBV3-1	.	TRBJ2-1	TGTGCCAGCAGCCAAGAAGACTGGGGGGCGGTCTATGGGCAGTTCTTC	CASSQEDWGAVYGQFF
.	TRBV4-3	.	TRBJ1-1	TGCGCCAGCAGCCAAGTCCCCGGGGGGAACACTGAAGCTTTCTTT	CASSQVPGGNTEAFF
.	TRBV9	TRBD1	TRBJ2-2	TGTGCCAGCAGCGTTAGCTCCCCGGGACAGAGAAACACCGGGGAGCTGTTTTTT	CASSVSSPGQRNTGELFF
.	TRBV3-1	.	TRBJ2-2	TGTGCCAGCAGCGCATCAAACACCGGGGAGCTGTTTTTT	CASSASNTGELFF
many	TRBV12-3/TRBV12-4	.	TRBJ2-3	TGTGCCAGCAGTTTATCGATCAGGGTCACAGATACGCAGTATTTT	CASSLSIRVTDTQYF
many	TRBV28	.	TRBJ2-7	TGTGCCAGCAGTCTCCGGATTTACTACGAGCAGTACTTC	CASSLRIYYEQYF
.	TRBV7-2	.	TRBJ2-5	TGTGCCAGCAGCTTAAACCCGACCGAGGGGGAGACCCAGTACTTC	CASSLNPTEGETQYF
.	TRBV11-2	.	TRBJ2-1	TGCGCCAGCAGCTACCTCTTCGGATCCTACAATGAGCAGTTCTTC	CASSYLFGSYNEQFF
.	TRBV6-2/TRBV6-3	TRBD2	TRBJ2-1	TGTGCCAGCGTGGGACTAGCGGACAATGAGCAGTTCTTC	CASVGLADNEQFF
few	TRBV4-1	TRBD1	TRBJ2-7	TGCGCCAGCAGCCAAGGAGCAGGGGGCTGGTACGAGCAGTACTTC	CASSQGAGGWYEQYF
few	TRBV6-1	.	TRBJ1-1	TGTGCCAGCACCAACGGGGGGCAGGAAGCTTTCTTT	CASTNGGQEAFF
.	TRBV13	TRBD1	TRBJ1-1	TGTGCCAGCAGCCAGGGACAGAGAGAGACTGAAGCTTTCTTT	CASSQGQRETEAFF
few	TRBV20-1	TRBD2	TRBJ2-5	TGCAGTGCCACCCGGACTAGCGGGTTGCGAGAGACCCAGTACTTC	CSATRTSGLRETQYF
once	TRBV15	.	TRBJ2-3	TGTGCCACCAGCAGAGATCAGACCGGGCGGGGAACTCATACTTTACCCACAGATACGCAGTATTTT	CATSRDQTGRGTHTLPTDTQYF
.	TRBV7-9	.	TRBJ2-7	TGTGCCAGCCTTAGGGGGGACGAGCAGTACTTC	CASLRGDEQYF
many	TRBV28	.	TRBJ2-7	TGTGCCAGCAGTACACTCTGGGAGCAGTACTTC	CASSTLWEQYF
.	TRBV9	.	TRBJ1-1	TGTGCCAGCAGCGTAGAAGCGGGATCCAACACTGAAGCTTTCTTT	CASSVEAGSNTEAFF
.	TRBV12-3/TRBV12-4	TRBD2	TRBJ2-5	TGTGCCAGCCGGCTCGGCGGGGGGGGCGAAAAGATCCAGTACTTC	CASRLGGGGEKIQYF
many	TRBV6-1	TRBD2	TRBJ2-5	TGTGCCAGCAGTCAAAAGCATCATGGACTAGCGGGAGTTAGGAGAGAGACCCAGTACTTC	CASSQKHHGLAGVRRETQYF
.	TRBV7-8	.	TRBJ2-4	TGTGCCAGCCGACAGCTAGCCAAAAACATTCAGTACTTC	CASRQLAKNIQYF
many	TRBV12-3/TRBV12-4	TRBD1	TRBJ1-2	TGTGCCAGCAGGGGGACAGGGGAACCTTATGGCTACACCTTC	CASRGTGEPYGYTF
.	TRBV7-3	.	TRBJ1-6	TGTGCCAGCAGCCCCCAGGGTATAATGTCACCCCTCCACTTT	CASSPQGIMSPLHF
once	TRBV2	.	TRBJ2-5	TGTGCCAGCAGTGGGACTGAGGCGGAGACCCAGTACTTC	CASSGTEAETQYF
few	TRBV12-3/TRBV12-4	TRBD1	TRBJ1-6	TGTGCCAGCAGTTTAGTGCAGGGGGGTTCACCCCTCCACTTT	CASSLVQGGSPLHF
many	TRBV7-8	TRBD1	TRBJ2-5	TGTGCCAGCAGCTTTCTGGACAGGCTACAAGAGACCCAGTACTTC	CASSFLDRLQETQYF
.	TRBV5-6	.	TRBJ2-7	TGTGCCAGCAATTTACAGAGCTCCTACGAGCAGTACTTC	CASNLQSSYEQYF
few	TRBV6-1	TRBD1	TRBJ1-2	TGTGCCAGCAGGACAGGGGACTTCGCTGGCTACACCTTC	CASRTGDFAGYTF
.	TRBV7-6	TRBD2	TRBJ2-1	TGTGCCAGCAGCTGGCTAGCGGGGGGGCTACACAATGAGCAGTTCTTC	CASSWLAGGLHNEQFF
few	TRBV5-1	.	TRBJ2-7	TGCGCCAGCAGCTTGGACACAGAGCAGTACTTC	CASSLDTEQYF
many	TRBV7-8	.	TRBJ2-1	TGTGCCAGCAGCGCACACTACAGCAATGAGCAGTTCTTC	CASSAHYSNEQFF
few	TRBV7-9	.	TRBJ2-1	TGTGCCAGCAGCTTCGATTGGGCACGGGGGTACAATGAGCAGTTCTTC	CASSFDWARGYNEQFF
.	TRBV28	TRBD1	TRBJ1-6	TGTGCCAGCAGTTTGAACACAGGGGCATATTCACCCCTCCACTTT	CASSLNTGAYSPLHF
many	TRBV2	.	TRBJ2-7	TGTGCCAGCGGGTCCAGTAGACTGATCCCCTACGAGCAGTACTTC	CASGSSRLIPYEQYF
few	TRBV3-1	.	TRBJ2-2	TGTGCCAGCAGGGGACGTAAGAACACCGGGGAGCTGTTTTTT	CASRGRKNTGELFF
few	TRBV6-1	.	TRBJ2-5	TGTGCCAGCGCCTACGCTGGGGGGTGGAGGGAAGAGACCCAGTACTTC	CASAYAGGWREETQYF
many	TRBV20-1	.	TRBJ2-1	TGCAGTGCTCTACTAGTAGTCGGGCATGAGCAGTTCTTC	CSALLVVGHEQFF
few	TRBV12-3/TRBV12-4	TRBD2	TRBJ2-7	TGTGCCAGCAGGGGGTCTAGCGGGGGCTACGAGCAGTACTTC	CASRGSSGGYEQYF
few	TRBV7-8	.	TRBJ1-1	TGTGCCAGCAGCCAGTGGGCGACGCTGAACACTGAAGCTTTCTTT	CASSQWATLNTEAFF
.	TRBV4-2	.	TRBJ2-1	TGTGCCAGCAGCCCAGCCCTCAGCAATGAGCAGTTCTTC	CASSPALSNEQFF
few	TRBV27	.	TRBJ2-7	TGTGCCAGCAGTCCCACCGGGACAGGTGGGGGGGGCGAGCAGTACTTC	CASSPTGTGGGGEQYF
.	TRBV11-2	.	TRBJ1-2	TGTGCCAGCAGCCCCGTAACCCTCAGGGGCGGCGGCTATGGCTACACCTTC	CASSPVTLRGGGYGYTF
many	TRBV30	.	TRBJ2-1	TGTGCCTGGAGTGTACTAACTTGGGATAATGAGCAGTTCTTC	CAWSVLTWDNEQFF
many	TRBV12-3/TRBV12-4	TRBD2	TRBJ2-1	TGTGCCAGCAGACCTTCGGAGGGGCTAGCGGGAGGGAATGAGCAGTTCTTC	CASRPSEGLAGGNEQFF
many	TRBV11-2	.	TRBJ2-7	TGTGCCAGCAGCTTAACCCGTCAGGGGCGCTACGAGCAGTACTTC	CASSLTRQGRYEQYF
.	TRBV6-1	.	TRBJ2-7	TGTGCCAGCAGTGCTTCGACAGTTGGCTACGAGCAGTACTTC	CASSASTVGYEQYF
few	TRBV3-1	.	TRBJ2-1	TGTGCCAGCAGCCAAGACTTTGTAGGGGAGCAGTTCTTC	CASSQDFVGEQFF
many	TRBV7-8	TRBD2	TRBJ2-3	TGTGCCAGCAGCCCTACGAGCCTAGCGGAACACACAGATACGCAGTATTTT	CASSPTSLAEHTDTQYF